Presented here are 7 T cell receptor beta chains from one specimen sequenced in a study of shared clonotypes between healthy human individuals. This table comes from immunoSEQ multiplex PCR, and its TCRdb copy is limited to in-frame clones, with some not included. The top ten clones hold about 12% of a sample with 490,000 or so clones, around 80% of them seen once. The source material was PBMCs. These receptors all come from a woman in her thirties or forties in good health. Some clones in this sample may be carry-over from other donors' samples.

The rearrangement joins TRBV11-2 to TRBJ2-2; 8 bases map to TRBD1. The V gene end was trimmed by 5 bases and the J gene end by 7 bases; junction bases not matched to a gene: 6. Germline lookup yields CDR1 SGHAT and CDR2 FQNNGV. The CDR3 has 14 amino acids. For the CDR3, the DNA is TGTGCCAGCAGCCCGGACAGGGTTGGCGGGGAGCTGTTTTTT. Its translation: CASSPDRVGGELFF.

J is TRBJ2-1 and V is TRBV5-1, with D unclear. From germline, CDR1 is SGHRS and CDR2 YFSETQ. The V end was cut by 1 base, the J end by 5 bases, with 13 bases between. The CDR3 contains 15 residues. CDR3 loop: CASSLTSDRNNEQFF. The DNA for the CDR3 is TGCGCCAGCAGCTTGACGTCCGACCGGAACAATGAGCAGTTCTTC. Complete variable domain (other parts from reference TRBV5-1 and TRBJ2-1): KAGVTQTPRYLIKTRGQQVTLSCSPISGHRSVSWYQQTPGQGLQFLFEYFSETQRNKGNFPGRFSGRQFSNSRSEMNVSTLELGDSALYLCASSLTSDRNNEQFFGPGTRLTVL.

This clone was detected only once. A much larger clone differs by one base, so this may be a read error. Distinct nucleotide sequences in the sample also encode this CDR3. This chain connects TRBV7-8 to TRBJ1-1; D gene uncertain. The CDR3 has 13 residues. Germline V gene data show CDR1 as SGHVS and CDR2 as FQNEAQ. CDR3 coding DNA: TGTGCCAGCAGCTTAACGGGGAACACCGAAGCTTTCTTT. Translating it yields CASSLTGNTEAFF.

The rearrangement links TRBV28 to TRBJ1-5, with 7 bases that match TRBD1. CDR3 length equals 13 residues. The V and J ends lost 11 bases and 3 bases, in that order; junction bases with no gene match: 7. From germline, CDR1 is MDHEN and CDR2 SYDVKM. The CDR3 loop is CAEGAPLNQPQHF. The DNA of the CDR3 is TGTGCCGAGGGGGCGCCTCTCAATCAGCCCCAGCATTTT.

This clone showed up just a few times. This sequence joins TRBV5-1 and TRBJ1-1; D may be TRBD1 (6 bases). Germline V gives CDR1 SGHRS, CDR2 YFSETQ. The CDR3 loop spans 15 amino acids. With 4 bases removed from V and 4 bases from J, the gap between germline ends came to 17 bases. The CDR3 sequence: CASSPGRQEGTEAFF. The DNA of the CDR3 is TGCGCCAGCAGCCCTGGTCGACAGGAGGGCACTGAAGCTTTCTTT.

The V and J genes are TRBV7-9 and TRBJ2-7; D remains ambiguous. Per germline, CDR1 SEHNR and CDR2 FQNEAQ (reference sequence). The V and J ends lost 5 bases and 2 bases respectively, with 16 bases between them. This CDR3 spans 15 amino acids. The CDR3 DNA reads as TGTGCCAGCAGCGCTACGGCTCTGTCAACCTACGAGCAGTACTTC. Amino acids: CASSATALSTYEQYF.

This clone was counted at least ten times. The V call is TRBV18, the J call TRBJ2-7; unclear D gene. Germline CDR1 reads KGHSH; CDR2 reads LQKENI. V lost 2 bases to trimming and J lost 5 bases, with 10 bases between them. CDR3 length: 13 amino acids. CDR3 amino acids: CASSPGPLNEQYF. For the CDR3, the DNA is TGTGCCAGCTCACCAGGGCCTCTCAACGAGCAGTACTTC. The full variable domain, rest sourced from reference TRBV18 and TRBJ2-7, is NAGVMQNPRHLVRRRGQEARLRCSPMKGHSHVYWYRQLPEEGLKFMVYLQKENIIDESGMPKERFSAEFPKEGPSILRIQQVVRGDSAAYFCASSPGPLNEQYFGPGTRLTVT.